The rows below give T cell receptor beta chains drawn from one sample of a study of cytotoxic CD8 clonotypes in ibrutinib-treated CLL. Here immunoSEQ multiplex PCR was the method, and the copy in TCRdb shows in-frame clones only, minus some. The profile shows 250,000 to 350,000 clones, approximately 76% of them singletons. The source material was PBMCs, sampled at disease progression, from a patient treated with ibrutinib. Receptors originate from a human donor with chronic lymphocytic leukemia. Both conserved end residues are part of each CDR3. The D gene is left open where the match is weak. Only part of the rows carry a size: once, few, many, or a class if the clone is expanded.

d_call	v_call	clone_size	cdr3_length	j_call	cdr3_nt	cdr3_aa
NA	TRBV29-1	NA	18	TRBJ1-5	TGCAGCGTTGAAGGGCGAAGAGATATAATCTATAGCAATCAGCCCCAGCATTTT	CSVEGRRDIIYSNQPQHF
NA	TRBV2	NA	13	TRBJ2-1	TGTGCCAGCTCCGCGGCATCTTCCGATGAGCAGTTCTTC	CASSAASSDEQFF
TRBD2	TRBV10-3	few	14	TRBJ2-7	TGTGCCATCAGTGGGACTAGCGGGGGCTACGAGCAGTACTTC	CAISGTSGGYEQYF
NA	TRBV7-8	NA	14	TRBJ2-5	TGTGCCAGCAGCTTAGACTCGGGGCAAGAGACCCAGTACTTC	CASSLDSGQETQYF
NA	TRBV6-5	NA	11	TRBJ2-1	TGTGCCACAAAGGGAAACAATGAGCAGTTCTTC	CATKGNNEQFF
TRBD1	TRBV6-6	NA	14	TRBJ1-1	TGTGCCAGCAGTTACGTGGACAGGGGGCTTGGAGCTTTCTTT	CASSYVDRGLGAFF
NA	TRBV18	many	13	TRBJ2-4	TGTGCCAGCTCACACGTTCTTGGGGACATTCAGTACTTC	CASSHVLGDIQYF
NA	TRBV27	few	17	TRBJ2-1	TGTGCCAGCAGTTCAACCCCCGGGGGACTGGACTACAATGAGCAGTTCTTC	CASSSTPGGLDYNEQFF
NA	TRBV19	NA	12	TRBJ1-5	TGTGCCAGTAGTACTACTATGGGGCCCCAGCATTTT	CASSTTMGPQHF
NA	TRBV4-1	NA	15	TRBJ2-7	TGCGCCAGCAGCCAAGACGCGTGGGGCACCTACGAGCAGTACTTC	CASSQDAWGTYEQYF
NA	TRBV2	NA	14	TRBJ1-2	TGTGCCAGCAGTGGGGGACAACTGCAATATGGCTACACCTTC	CASSGGQLQYGYTF
TRBD2	TRBV7-3	NA	16	TRBJ2-1	TGTGCCAGCAGCTTAATCGGCGCGGGAGGATTGAATGAGCAGTTCTTC	CASSLIGAGGLNEQFF
NA	TRBV10-3	NA	16	TRBJ1-3	TGTGCCATCAGTGACCACTTGGCTAAAGATGGAAACACCATATATTTT	CAISDHLAKDGNTIYF
NA	TRBV28	NA	16	TRBJ1-5	TGTGCCAGCAGCCTACCGTCGGGAGGGCCTTCCCGGCCCCAGCATTTT	CASSLPSGGPSRPQHF
NA	TRBV7-6	once	14	TRBJ2-3	TGTGCCAGCAGCTCGGGACCAAACACAGATACGCAGTATTTT	CASSSGPNTDTQYF
NA	TRBV6-1	NA	14	TRBJ1-5	TGTGCCAGCAGTGGAAAAGGCTGGGGGCAGCCCCAGCATTTT	CASSGKGWGQPQHF
NA	TRBV4-1	NA	15	TRBJ2-3	TGCGCCAGCAGCCAAGATCACTTGTTGGGAGATACGCAGTATTTT	CASSQDHLLGDTQYF
TRBD1	TRBV11-3	NA	15	TRBJ2-2	TGTGCCACCGCACGCGGCAGGGGGCTGGCCGGGGAGCTGTTTTTT	CATARGRGLAGELFF
NA	TRBV7-9	NA	13	TRBJ2-3	TGTGCCAGCAGCGTGGGCGGCACAGATACGCAGTATTTT	CASSVGGTDTQYF
NA	TRBV29-1	NA	14	TRBJ2-7	TGCAGCTCCCGTCCTGTTTGTGCTACCTACGAGCAGTACTTC	CSSRPVCATYEQYF
NA	TRBV2	NA	13	TRBJ1-1	TGTGCCAGCGCGGACACCGTGAACACTGAAGCTTTCTTT	CASADTVNTEAFF
TRBD1	TRBV6-5	once	15	TRBJ1-6	TGTGCCAGCAGTTACCGGGACAGGGCGAGGACACCCCTCCACTTT	CASSYRDRARTPLHF
NA	TRBV7-6	NA	14	TRBJ2-5	TGTGCCAGCAGCTTAGGGACACACCAAGAGACCCAGTACTTC	CASSLGTHQETQYF
NA	TRBV27	few	16	TRBJ2-3	TGTGCCAGCAGTGATTGGTGGGGTGAAGGGTTCGGTACGCAGTATTTT	CASSDWWGEGFGTQYF
NA	TRBV27	NA	16	TRBJ1-2	TGTGCCAGCAGTTTATCGGGGGGGGCCCCCTCCTATGGCTACACCTTC	CASSLSGGAPSYGYTF